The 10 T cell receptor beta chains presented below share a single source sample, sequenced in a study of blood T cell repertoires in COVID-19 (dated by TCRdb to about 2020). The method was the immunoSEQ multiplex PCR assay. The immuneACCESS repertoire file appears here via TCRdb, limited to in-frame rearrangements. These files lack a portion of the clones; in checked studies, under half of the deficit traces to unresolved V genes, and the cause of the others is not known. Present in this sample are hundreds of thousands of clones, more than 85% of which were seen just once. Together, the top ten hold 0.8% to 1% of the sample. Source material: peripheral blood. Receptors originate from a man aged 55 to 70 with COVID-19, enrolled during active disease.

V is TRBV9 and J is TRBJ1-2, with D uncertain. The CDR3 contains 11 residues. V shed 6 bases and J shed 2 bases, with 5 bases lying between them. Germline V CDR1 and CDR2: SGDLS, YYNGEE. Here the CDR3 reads CASNGNYGYTF. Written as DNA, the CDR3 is TGTGCCAGCAACGGGAACTATGGCTACACCTTC.

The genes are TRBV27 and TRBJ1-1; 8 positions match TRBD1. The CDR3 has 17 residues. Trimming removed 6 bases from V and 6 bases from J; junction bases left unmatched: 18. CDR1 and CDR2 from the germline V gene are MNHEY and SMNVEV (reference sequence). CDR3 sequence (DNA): TGTGCCAGCAGGCCCCCCTCTCGGACAGGGAGTACCCCTGAAGCTTTCTTT. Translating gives CASRPPSRTGSTPEAFF.

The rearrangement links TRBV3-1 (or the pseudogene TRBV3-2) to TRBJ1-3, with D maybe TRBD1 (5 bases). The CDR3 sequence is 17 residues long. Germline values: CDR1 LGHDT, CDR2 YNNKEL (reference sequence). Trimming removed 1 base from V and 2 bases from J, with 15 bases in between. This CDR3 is CASSQGLGPPAGNTIYF. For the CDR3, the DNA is TGTGCCAGCAGCCAAGGTCTGGGGCCCCCCGCTGGAAACACCATATATTTT.

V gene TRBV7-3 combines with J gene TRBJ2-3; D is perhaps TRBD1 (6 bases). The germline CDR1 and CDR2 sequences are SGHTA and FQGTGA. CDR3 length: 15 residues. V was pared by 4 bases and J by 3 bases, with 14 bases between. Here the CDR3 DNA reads TGTGCCAGCAGCTACCAGGGGCAAGGGACAGATACGCAGTATTTT. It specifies CASSYQGQGTDTQYF. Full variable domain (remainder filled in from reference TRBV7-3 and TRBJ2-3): GAGVSQTPSNKVTEKGKYVELRCDPISGHTALYWYRQSLGQGPEFLIYFQGTGAADDSGLPNDRFFAVRPEGSVSTLKIQRTERGDSAVYLCASSYQGQGTDTQYFGPGTRLTVL.

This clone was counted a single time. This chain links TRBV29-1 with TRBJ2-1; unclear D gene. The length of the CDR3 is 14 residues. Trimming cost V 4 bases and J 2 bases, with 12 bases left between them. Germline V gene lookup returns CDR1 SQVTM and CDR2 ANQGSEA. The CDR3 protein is CSVGIRLAYNEQFF. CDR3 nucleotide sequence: TGCAGCGTTGGAATCAGGTTGGCCTACAATGAGCAGTTCTTC.

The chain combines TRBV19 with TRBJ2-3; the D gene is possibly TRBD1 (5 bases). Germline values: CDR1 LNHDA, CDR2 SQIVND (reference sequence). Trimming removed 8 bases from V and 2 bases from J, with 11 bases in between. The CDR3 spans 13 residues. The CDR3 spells CASGQTDTDTQYF. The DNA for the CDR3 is TGTGCCAGTGGGCAGACAGACACAGATACGCAGTATTTT.

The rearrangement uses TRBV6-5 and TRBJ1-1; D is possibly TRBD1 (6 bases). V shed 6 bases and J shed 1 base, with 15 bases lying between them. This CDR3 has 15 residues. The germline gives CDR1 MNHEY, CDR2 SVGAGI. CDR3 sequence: CASSFRGGANTEAFF. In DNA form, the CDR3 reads TGTGCCAGCAGCTTCCGGGGGGGGGCGAACACTGAAGCTTTCTTT.

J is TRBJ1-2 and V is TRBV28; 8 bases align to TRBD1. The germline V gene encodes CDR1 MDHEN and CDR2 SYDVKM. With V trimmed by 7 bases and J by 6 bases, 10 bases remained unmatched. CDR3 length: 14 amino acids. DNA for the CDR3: TGTGCCAGCACCGTGACAGGGGATCCGGATGGCTACACCTTC. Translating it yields CASTVTGDPDGYTF.

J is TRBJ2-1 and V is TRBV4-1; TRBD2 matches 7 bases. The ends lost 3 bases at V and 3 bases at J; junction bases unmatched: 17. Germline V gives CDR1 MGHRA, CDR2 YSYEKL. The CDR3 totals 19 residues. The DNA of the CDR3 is TGCGCCAGCAGCCACCCCTGGGGGTTAGCGGGTACGAACTACAATGAGCAGTTCTTC. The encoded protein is CASSHPWGLAGTNYNEQFF.

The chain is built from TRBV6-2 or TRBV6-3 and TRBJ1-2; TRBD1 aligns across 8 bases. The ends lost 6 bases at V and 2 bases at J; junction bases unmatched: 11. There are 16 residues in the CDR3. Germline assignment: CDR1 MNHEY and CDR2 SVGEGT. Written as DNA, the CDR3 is TGTGCCAGCAGCCACTCCGGGACAGGAGGCAACTATGGCTACACCTTC. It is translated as CASSHSGTGGNYGYTF.